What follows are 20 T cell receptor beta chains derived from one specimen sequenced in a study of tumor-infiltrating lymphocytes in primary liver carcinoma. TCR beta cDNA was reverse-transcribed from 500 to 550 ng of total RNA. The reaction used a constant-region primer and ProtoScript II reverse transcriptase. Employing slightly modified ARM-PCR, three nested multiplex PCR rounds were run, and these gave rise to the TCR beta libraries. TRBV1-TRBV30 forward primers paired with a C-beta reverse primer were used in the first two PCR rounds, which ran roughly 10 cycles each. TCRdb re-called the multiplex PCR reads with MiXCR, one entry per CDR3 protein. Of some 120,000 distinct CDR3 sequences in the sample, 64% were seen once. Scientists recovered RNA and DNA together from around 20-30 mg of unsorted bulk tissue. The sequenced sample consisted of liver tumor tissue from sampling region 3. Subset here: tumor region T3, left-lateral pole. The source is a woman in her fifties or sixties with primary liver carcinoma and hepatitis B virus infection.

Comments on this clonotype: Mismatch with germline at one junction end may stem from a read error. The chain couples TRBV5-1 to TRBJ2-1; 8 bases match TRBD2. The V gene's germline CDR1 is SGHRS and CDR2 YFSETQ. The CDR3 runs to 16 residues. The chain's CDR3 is CASSAGGTSGRNGQFF. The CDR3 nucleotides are TGCGCCAGCAGCGCTGGGGGGACCAGCGGGAGAAATGGGCAGTTCTTC.

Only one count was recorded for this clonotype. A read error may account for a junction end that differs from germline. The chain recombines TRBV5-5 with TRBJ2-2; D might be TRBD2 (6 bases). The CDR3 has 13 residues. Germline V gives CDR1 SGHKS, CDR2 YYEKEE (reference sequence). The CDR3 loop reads CASGLGLTWEPFF. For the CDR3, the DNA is TGTGCCAGCGGCCTGGGACTCACCTGGGAGCCGTTTTTT.

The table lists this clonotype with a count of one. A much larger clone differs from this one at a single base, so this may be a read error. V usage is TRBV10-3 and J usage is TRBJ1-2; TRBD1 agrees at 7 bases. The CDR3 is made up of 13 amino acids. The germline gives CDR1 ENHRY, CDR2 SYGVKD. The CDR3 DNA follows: TGTGCCCTAAGACAGGGAGTTTTCTATGACTACACCTTC. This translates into CALRQGVFYDYTF.

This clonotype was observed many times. CDR3 in amino acids: CASSLAGVSTEAFF. The CDR3 DNA sequence: TGTGCCAGCAGCCTAGCAGGGGTGAGCACTGAAGCTTTCTTT. J is TRBJ1-1 and V is TRBV4-2; the D gene is possibly TRBD1 (6 bases). The CDR3 sequence is 14 residues long. Per the germline V gene, CDR1 is LGHNA and CDR2 is YNFKEQ. Trimming removed 4 bases from V and 4 bases from J, with 13 bases in between.

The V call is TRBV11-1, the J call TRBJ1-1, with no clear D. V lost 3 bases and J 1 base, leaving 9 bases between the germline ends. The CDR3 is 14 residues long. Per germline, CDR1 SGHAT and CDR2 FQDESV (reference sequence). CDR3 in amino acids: CASSLRTGNTEAFF. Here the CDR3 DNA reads TGTGCCAGCAGCTTGCGTACGGGGAACACTGAAGCTTTCTTT.

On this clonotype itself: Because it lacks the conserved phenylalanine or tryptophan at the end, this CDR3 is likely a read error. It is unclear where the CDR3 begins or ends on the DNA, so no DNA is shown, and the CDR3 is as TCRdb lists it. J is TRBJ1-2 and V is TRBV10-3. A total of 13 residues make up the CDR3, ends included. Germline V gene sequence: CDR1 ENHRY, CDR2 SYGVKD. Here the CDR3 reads CAISEEGDYGYIL.

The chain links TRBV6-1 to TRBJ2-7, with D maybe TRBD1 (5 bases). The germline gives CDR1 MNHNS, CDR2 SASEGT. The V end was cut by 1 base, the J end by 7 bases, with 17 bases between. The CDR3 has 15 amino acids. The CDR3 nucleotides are TGTGCCAGCAGTGAAGGTTCCAGGGTAAGCTATGAGCAGTACTTC. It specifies CASSEGSRVSYEQYF.

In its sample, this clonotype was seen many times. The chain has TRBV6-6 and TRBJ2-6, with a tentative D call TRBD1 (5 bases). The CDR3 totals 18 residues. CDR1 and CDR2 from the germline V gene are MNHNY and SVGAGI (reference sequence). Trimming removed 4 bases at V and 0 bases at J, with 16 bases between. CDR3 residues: CASSLKGPESSGANVLTF. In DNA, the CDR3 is TGTGCCAGCAGTTTAAAGGGGCCAGAGAGCTCTGGGGCCAACGTCCTGACTTTC.

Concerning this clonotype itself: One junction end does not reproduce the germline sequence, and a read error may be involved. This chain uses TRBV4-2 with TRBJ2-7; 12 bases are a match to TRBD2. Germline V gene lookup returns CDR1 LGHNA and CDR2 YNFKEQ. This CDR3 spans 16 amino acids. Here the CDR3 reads CASGQATSGRGSEQYF. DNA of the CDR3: TGTGCCAGCGGCCAAGCGACTAGCGGGAGAGGGAGCGAGCAGTACTTC.

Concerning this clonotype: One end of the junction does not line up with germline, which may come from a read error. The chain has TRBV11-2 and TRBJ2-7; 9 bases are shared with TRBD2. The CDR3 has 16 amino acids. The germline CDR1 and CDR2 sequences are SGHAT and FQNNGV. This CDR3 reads CASSYISGLAVGERYF. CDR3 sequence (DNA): TGTGCCAGCAGTTATATATCGGGACTAGCTGTAGGCGAGCGGTACTTC.

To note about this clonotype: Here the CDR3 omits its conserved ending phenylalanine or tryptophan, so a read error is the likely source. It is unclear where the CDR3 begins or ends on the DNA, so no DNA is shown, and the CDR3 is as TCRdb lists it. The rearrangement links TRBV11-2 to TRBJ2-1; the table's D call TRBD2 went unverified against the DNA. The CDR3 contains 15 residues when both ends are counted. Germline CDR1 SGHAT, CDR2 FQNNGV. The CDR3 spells CASSLAGGEYNEQFS.

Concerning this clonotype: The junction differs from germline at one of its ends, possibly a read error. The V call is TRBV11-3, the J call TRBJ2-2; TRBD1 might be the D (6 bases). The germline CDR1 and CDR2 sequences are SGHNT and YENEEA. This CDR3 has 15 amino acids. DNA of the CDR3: TGTACCAGCAGCTCTTACAGGGTTTTAGCCAGGGAGCTGTTTTTT. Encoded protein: CTSSSYRVLARELFF.

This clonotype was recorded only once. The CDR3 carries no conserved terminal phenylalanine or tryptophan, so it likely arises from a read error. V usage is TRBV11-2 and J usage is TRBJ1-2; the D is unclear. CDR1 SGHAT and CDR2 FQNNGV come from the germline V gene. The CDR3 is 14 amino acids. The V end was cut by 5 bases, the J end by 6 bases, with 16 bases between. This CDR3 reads CASSQRRTHHGYTL. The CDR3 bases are TGTGCCAGCAGCCAGAGGAGGACCCACCATGGCTACACCTTA.

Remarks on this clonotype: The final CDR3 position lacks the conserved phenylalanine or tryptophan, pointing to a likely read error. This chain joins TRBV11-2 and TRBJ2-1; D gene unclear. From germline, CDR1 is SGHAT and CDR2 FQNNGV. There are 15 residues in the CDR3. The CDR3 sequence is CASGLDGSSYNEQFL. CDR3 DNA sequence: TGTGCCAGCGGCTTAGATGGTAGCTCCTACAACGAGCAGTTCTTA.

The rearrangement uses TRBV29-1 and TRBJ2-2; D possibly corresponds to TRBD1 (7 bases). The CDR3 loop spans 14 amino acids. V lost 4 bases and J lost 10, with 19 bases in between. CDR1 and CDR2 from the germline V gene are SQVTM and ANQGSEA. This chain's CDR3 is CSVVGRGVSVELFF. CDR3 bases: TGCAGCGTTGTCGGCAGGGGGGTTTCCGTGGAGCTGTTTTTT.

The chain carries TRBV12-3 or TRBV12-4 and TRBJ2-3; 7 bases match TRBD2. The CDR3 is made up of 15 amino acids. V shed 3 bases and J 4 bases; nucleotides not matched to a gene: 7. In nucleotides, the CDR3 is TGTGCCAGCAGTTTCGTGCGGGAGCACTCAGATACGCAGTATTTT. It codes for CASSFVREHSDTQYF.

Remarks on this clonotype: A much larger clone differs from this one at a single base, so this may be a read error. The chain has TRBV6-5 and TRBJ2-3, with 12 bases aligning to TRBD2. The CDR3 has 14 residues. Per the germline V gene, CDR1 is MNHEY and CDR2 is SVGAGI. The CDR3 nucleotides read TGTGTCCCGGGGGCTAGCGGGAGGGCGGGTACGCAGTATTTT. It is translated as CVPGASGRAGTQYF.

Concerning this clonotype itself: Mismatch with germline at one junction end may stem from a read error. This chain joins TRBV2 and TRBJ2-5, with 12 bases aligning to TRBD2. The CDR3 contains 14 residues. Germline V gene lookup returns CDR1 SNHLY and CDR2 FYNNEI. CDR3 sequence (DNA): TGTGTCAGCAGTGAAACTAGCGGGGGGGAGACCCAGTACTTC. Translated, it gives CVSSETSGGETQYF. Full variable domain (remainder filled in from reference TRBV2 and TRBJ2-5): EPEVTQTPSHQVTQMGQEVILRCVPISNHLYFYWYRQILGQKVEFLVSFYNNEISEKSEIFDDQFSVERPDGSNFTLKIRSTKLEDSAMYFCVSSETSGGETQYFGPGTRLLVL.

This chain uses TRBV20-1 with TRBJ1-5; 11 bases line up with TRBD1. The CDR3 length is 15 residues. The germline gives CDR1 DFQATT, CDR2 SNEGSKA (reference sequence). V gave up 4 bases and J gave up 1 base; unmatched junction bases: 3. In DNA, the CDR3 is TGCAGTGCTAAGGGACAGGGGGGAAGCAATCAGCCCCAGCATTTT. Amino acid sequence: CSAKGQGGSNQPQHF.

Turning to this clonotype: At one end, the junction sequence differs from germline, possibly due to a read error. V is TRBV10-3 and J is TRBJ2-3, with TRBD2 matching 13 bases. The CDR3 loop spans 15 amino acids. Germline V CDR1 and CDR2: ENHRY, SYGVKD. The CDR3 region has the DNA TGTGCCATCAGTGAGTCAGGACTAGCGGGAGATACGCGGTATTTT. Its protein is CAISESGLAGDTRYF.